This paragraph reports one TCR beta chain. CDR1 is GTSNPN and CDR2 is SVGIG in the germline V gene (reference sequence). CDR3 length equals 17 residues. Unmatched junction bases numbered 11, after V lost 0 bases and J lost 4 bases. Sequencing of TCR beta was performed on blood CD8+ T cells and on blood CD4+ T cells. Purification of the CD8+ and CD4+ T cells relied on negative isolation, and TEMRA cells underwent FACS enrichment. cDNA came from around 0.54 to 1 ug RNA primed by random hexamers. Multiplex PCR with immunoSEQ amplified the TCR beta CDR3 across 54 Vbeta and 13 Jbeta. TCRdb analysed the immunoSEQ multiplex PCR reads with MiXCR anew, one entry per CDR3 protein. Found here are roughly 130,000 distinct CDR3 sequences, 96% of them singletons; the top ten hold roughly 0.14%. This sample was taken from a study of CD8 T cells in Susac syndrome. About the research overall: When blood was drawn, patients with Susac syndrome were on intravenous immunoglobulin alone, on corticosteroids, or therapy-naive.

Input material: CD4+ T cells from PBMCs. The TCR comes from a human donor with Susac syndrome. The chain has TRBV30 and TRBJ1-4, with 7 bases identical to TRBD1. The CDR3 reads CAWSVTATGQINEKLFF. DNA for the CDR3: TGTGCCTGGAGTGTGACCGCAACGGGACAGATTAATGAAAAACTGTTTTTT.